This T cell receptor (beta chain) was recorded in a study of T cell changes during pregnancy in multiple sclerosis. Looked up from germline, CDR1 is SGHRS and CDR2 is YFSETQ. The CDR3 sequence is 15 residues long. V trimming: 0 bases; J trimming: 6 bases; junction bases outside the gene matches: 4. Data came from immunoSEQ multiplex PCR; TCRdb stores just in-frame clones and leaves some out. Among 40,000 to 45,000 clones listed, approximately 92% were seen once. This material consisted of CD4+ T cells from peripheral blood mononuclear cells, taken before pregnancy. V gene TRBV5-1 combines with J gene TRBJ2-7; 12 bases are a match to TRBD1. This receptor was obtained from a female donor with multiple sclerosis, enrolled in a pregnancy study. The CDR3 DNA is TGCGCCAGCAGCTTGGACGGGACAGGGGGCCGCGAGCAGTACTTC. As protein: CASSLDGTGGREQYF.